This T cell receptor (beta chain) derives from a study of control samples from healthy donors and cancer patients. The protocol was immunoSEQ multiplex PCR, while the TCRdb copy is restricted to in-frame clones and leaves out a portion. Of some 140,000 clones in the sample, about 94% were seen once. From germline, CDR1 is WSHSY and CDR2 SAAADI. Deletions cut 1 base from V and 4 bases from J, with 6 bases between. This CDR3 is 13 amino acids long. This rearrangement joins TRBV10-2 to TRBJ2-3; D is undetermined. This sequence originates from a man aged 55 to 69 with colorectal cancer. Sequencing was performed on PBMCs. CDR3 DNA sequence: TGCGCCAGCAGTGAGTTGGCAGCAGATACGCAGTATTTT. Encoded protein: CASSELAADTQYF.